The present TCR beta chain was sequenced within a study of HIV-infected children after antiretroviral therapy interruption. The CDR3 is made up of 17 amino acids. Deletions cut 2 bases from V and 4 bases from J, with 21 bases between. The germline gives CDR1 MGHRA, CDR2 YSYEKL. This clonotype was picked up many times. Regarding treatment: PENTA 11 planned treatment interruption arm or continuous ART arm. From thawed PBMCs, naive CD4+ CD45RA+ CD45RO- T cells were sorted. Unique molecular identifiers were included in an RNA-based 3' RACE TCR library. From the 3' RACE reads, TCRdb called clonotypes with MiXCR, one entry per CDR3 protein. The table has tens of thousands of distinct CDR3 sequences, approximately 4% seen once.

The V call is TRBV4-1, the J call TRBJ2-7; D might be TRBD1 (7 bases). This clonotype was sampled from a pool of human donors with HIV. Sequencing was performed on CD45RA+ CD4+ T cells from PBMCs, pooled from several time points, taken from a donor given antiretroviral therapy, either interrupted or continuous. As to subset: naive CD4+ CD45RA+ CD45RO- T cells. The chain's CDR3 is CASSQPHRGTELYEQYF. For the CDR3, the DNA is TGCGCCAGCAGCCAACCGCACCGCGGGACAGAACTTTACGAGCAGTACTTC.